The 10 T cell receptor beta chains below were found in one sample sequenced in a study of cytomegalovirus exposure and HLA in healthy donors. The PCR had 60 Vbeta and 13 Jbeta primers. TCRdb's table, derived via immunoSEQ multiplex PCR, lists solely in-frame clones and lacks some. Of some 150,000 clones listed, roughly four fifths were seen once; the top ten hold about 2%. The sample taken for sequencing was PBMCs. The receptors derive from a woman under 40 in good health and CMV-seropositive.

J is TRBJ1-1 and V is TRBV6-5; TRBD1 aligns across 9 bases. Per germline, CDR1 MNHEY and CDR2 SVGAGI. With V trimmed by 6 bases and J by 3 bases, 8 bases remained unmatched. The CDR3 sequence is 15 residues long. The CDR3 DNA follows: TGTGCCAGCAGGGTACAGGGGGCTCTCGACACTGAAGCTTTCTTT. Translated, it gives CASRVQGALDTEAFF.

This chain joins TRBV15 and TRBJ1-5; no firm D call. V gave up 3 bases and J gave up 7 bases, with 13 bases separating them. This CDR3 is built from 14 residues. Germline loops: CDR1 LNHNV, CDR2 YYDKDF (reference sequence). The CDR3 sequence: CATSSRRVGQPQHF. DNA for the CDR3: TGTGCCACCAGCAGCAGGCGGGTAGGGCAGCCCCAGCATTTT. The variable domain in full, with the rest retrieved from reference TRBV15 and TRBJ1-5, is DAMVIQNPRYQVTQFGKPVTLSCSQTLNHNVMYWYQQKSSQAPKLLFHYYDKDFNNEADTPDNFQSRRPNTSFCFLDIRSPGLGDTAMYLCATSSRRVGQPQHFGDGTRLSIL.

The V and J genes are TRBV19 and TRBJ1-1, with 7 bases identical to TRBD1. V lost 7 bases and J lost 0; bases outside the gene matches: 8. Germline CDR1 and CDR2: LNHDA and SQIVND (reference sequence). CDR3 size: 15 residues. The CDR3 coding sequence is TGTGCCAGTACGAGACAGGGCTTCGTGAACACTGAAGCTTTCTTT. Protein: CASTRQGFVNTEAFF.

The rearrangement links TRBV10-3 to TRBJ1-1; TRBD1 matches at 9 bases. The CDR3 runs to 13 residues. Germline CDR1 and CDR2: ENHRY and SYGVKD. J was trimmed by 11 bases and V by 8 bases; bases with no gene match: 12. This chain's CDR3 is CAIGPTGGASAFF. DNA for the CDR3: TGTGCCATCGGACCGACAGGGGGAGCATCGGCTTTCTTT.

The chain joins TRBV9 to TRBJ2-3; TRBD2 matches at 12 bases. Germline CDR1 is SGDLS and CDR2 is YYNGEE. V lost 0 bases and J lost 0; bases outside the gene matches: 8. This CDR3 spans 19 amino acids. Written as DNA, the CDR3 is TGTGCCAGCAGCGTAGCTCCTAGCGGGGGGGCCCGAAGCACAGATACGCAGTATTTT. It yields the protein CASSVAPSGGARSTDTQYF. The full variable domain, completed using reference TRBV9 and TRBJ2-3, is DSGVTQTPKHLITATGQRVTLRCSPRSGDLSVYWYQQSLDQGLQFLIQYYNGEERAKGNILERFSAQQFPDLHSELNLSSLELGDSALYFCASSVAPSGGARSTDTQYFGPGTRLTVL.

V and J are TRBV4-3 and TRBJ1-1; D call uncertain. Looked up from germline, CDR1 is LGHNA and CDR2 is YSLEER. This CDR3 comprises 13 residues. Trimming shortened V by 1 base and J by 1 base, and 4 bases separated the two germline ends. CDR3 residues: CASSQGRNTEAFF. The CDR3, as DNA: TGCGCCAGCAGCCAAGGGAGGAACACTGAAGCTTTCTTT.

The chain carries TRBV7-9 and TRBJ1-1, with D possibly matching TRBD1 (5 bases). Germline assignment: CDR1 SEHNR and CDR2 FQNEAQ (reference sequence). The V and J ends lost 7 bases and 1 base respectively, with 13 bases between them. The CDR3 is 14 amino acids. DNA for the CDR3: TGTGCCAGCAAATCACAGGCGACGAACACTGAAGCTTTCTTT. It codes for CASKSQATNTEAFF.

Only a few counts were recorded for this clone. This chain uses TRBV28 with TRBJ2-1; 9 bases agree with TRBD2. With V trimmed by 6 bases and J by 10 bases, 13 bases remained unmatched. The germline CDR1 and CDR2 sequences are MDHEN and SYDVKM. The CDR3 runs 15 residues. The chain's CDR3 is CASRLLGGGAEEQFF. DNA of the CDR3: TGTGCCAGCAGACTACTAGGCGGGGGGGCCGAAGAGCAGTTCTTC. The full variable domain, with the rest looked up from reference TRBV28 and TRBJ2-1, is DVKVTQSSRYLVKRTGEKVFLECVQDMDHENMFWYRQDPGLGLRLIYFSYDVKMKEKGDIPEGYSVSREKKERFSLILESASTNQTSMYLCASRLLGGGAEEQFFGPGTRLTVL.

The chain has TRBV30 and TRBJ1-1, with D tentatively TRBD1 (6 bases). Trimming cost V 0 bases and J 6 bases, with 11 bases left between them. From germline, CDR1 is GTSNPN and CDR2 SVGIG (reference sequence). The CDR3 is 13 residues long. CDR3 nucleotides: TGTGCCTGGAGTGTAAGGACAGTCGCTGAAGCTTTCTTT. Its protein is CAWSVRTVAEAFF.

V is TRBV28 and J is TRBJ1-2; the match to TRBD1 covers 7 bases. The germline gives CDR1 MDHEN, CDR2 SYDVKM. With 5 bases clipped from V and 0 bases from J, the junction kept 6 bases outside the gene matches. The CDR3 sequence is 15 residues long. CDR3 protein: CASSPRDRANYGYTF. The CDR3 nucleotides read TGTGCCAGCAGTCCACGGGACAGAGCTAACTATGGCTACACCTTC.